The 28 T cell receptor beta chains given below trace back to one sample, sequenced in a study of OX40 agonist ivuxolimab in advanced cancers. Library preparation employed the immunoSEQ multiplex PCR assay. The immuneACCESS repertoire file appears here via TCRdb, limited to in-frame rearrangements. These files lack a portion of the clones; in checked studies, under half of the deficit traces to unresolved V genes, and the cause of the others is not known. The sample yields roughly 80,000 clones; more than 75% were counted once. The top ten clones comprise around 6.5% of the sample. The sequencing used CD4+ or CD8+ T cells sorted from blood, collected in a trial of the OX40 agonist ivuxolimab. These receptors originate from an adult with an advanced solid tumor such as melanoma, head and neck, liver or kidney cancer.

This clone was found a few times. Here the CDR3 reads CASSWGLEASSYNEQFF. The CDR3 DNA sequence: TGCGCCAGCAGCTGGGGCCTAGAAGCCAGCTCCTACAATGAGCAGTTCTTC. The J gene is TRBJ2-1, the V gene TRBV5-1, with D possibly TRBD1 on 5 matching bases. CDR1 SGHRS and CDR2 YFSETQ come from the germline V gene. V lost 3 bases and J lost 0, with 16 bases in between. The CDR3 runs to 17 residues.

The V call is TRBV5-5, the J call TRBJ1-6; TRBD1 agrees at 12 bases. The V gene end was trimmed by 4 bases and the J gene end by 7 bases; junction bases not matched to a gene: 3. The CDR3 length is 15 residues. Germline CDR1 SGHKS, CDR2 YYEKEE (reference sequence). CDR3 sequence: CASSGTGGWNSPLHF. As DNA, the CDR3 is TGTGCCAGCAGCGGGACAGGGGGCTGGAATTCACCCCTCCACTTT.

The chain recombines TRBV19 with TRBJ1-1, with D hard to call. Germline V gene data show CDR1 as LNHDA and CDR2 as SQIVND (reference sequence). The V and J ends lost 6 bases and 0 bases respectively, with 17 bases between them. CDR3 length: 16 amino acids. CDR3 in amino acids: CASRRTALVMNTEAFF. For the CDR3, the DNA is TGTGCCAGTAGACGGACCGCCCTCGTCATGAACACTGAAGCTTTCTTT.

This clone came up once. The genes are TRBV18 and TRBJ2-7; D call uncertain. Trimming removed 3 bases from V and 7 bases from J, with 7 bases in between. The CDR3 sequence is 11 residues long. Germline V gene data show CDR1 as KGHSH and CDR2 as LQKENI. The chain's CDR3 is CASSPHEEQYF. In DNA form, the CDR3 reads TGTGCCAGCTCACCCCACGAAGAGCAGTACTTC.

The chain couples TRBV28 to TRBJ2-7, with TRBD1 matching 9 bases. The length of the CDR3 is 14 residues. Germline V gene lookup returns CDR1 MDHEN and CDR2 SYDVKM. J gave up 3 bases and V 6 bases, and 6 bases lay outside the gene matches. The CDR3 region has the DNA TGTGCCAGCAGACCCGGACAGGGGATCTACGAGCAGTACTTC. This gives the protein CASRPGQGIYEQYF. Based on the CDR3 plus reference TRBV28 and TRBJ2-7, the full variable domain is DVKVTQSSRYLVKRTGEKVFLECVQDMDHENMFWYRQDPGLGLRLIYFSYDVKMKEKGDIPEGYSVSREKKERFSLILESASTNQTSMYLCASRPGQGIYEQYFGPGTRLTVT.

V is TRBV7-9 and J is TRBJ2-5, with D uncertain. The CDR3 totals 15 residues. Germline V gene data show CDR1 as SEHNR and CDR2 as FQNEAQ (reference sequence). The V end was cut by 2 bases, the J end by 2 bases, with 12 bases between. The CDR3 sequence is CASSLFLAEQETQYF. CDR3 nucleotides: TGTGCCAGCAGCTTATTCCTGGCAGAGCAAGAGACCCAGTACTTC. Looking up the rest from reference TRBV7-9 and TRBJ2-5 gives the full variable domain: DTGVSQNPRHKITKRGQNVTFRCDPISEHNRLYWYRQTLGQGPEFLTYFQNEAQLEKSRLLSDRFSAERPKGSFSTLEIQRTEQGDSAMYLCASSLFLAEQETQYFGPGTRLLVL.

There are a few counts of this clone. V gene TRBV7-2 combines with J gene TRBJ2-3; 8 bases map to TRBD2. This CDR3 spans 15 amino acids. V dropped 1 base and J dropped 2; count of bases not matched to a gene: 2. Germline loops: CDR1 SGHTA, CDR2 FQGNSA. CDR3 nucleotide sequence: TGTGCCAGCAGCTTAGGCGGGGGGCACACAGATACGCAGTATTTT. This codes for CASSLGGGHTDTQYF.

The V and J genes are TRBV2 and TRBJ1-5, with TRBD1 identical over 8 bases. The CDR3 has 15 amino acids. Trimming at V came to 5 bases and at J to 6 bases, leaving 9 bases not matched to a gene. The germline V gene has CDR1 SNHLY and CDR2 FYNNEI. The CDR3 spells CASSPDREAGQPQHF. The DNA of the CDR3 is TGTGCCAGCAGTCCGGACAGGGAGGCGGGTCAGCCCCAGCATTTT.

The chain links TRBV5-1 to TRBJ1-4; TRBD1 matches 7 bases. CDR1 and CDR2 (germline): SGHRS, YFSETQ. The CDR3 covers 15 residues. Unmatched junction bases numbered 8, after V lost 6 bases and J lost 3 bases. As DNA, the CDR3 is TGCGCCAGCACACTAGGCGGACAGGCTAATGAAAAACTGTTTTTT. Protein product: CASTLGGQANEKLFF.

This clone appeared once. This chain joins TRBV6-6 and TRBJ1-2, with 9 bases aligning to TRBD1. CDR1 and CDR2 from the germline V gene are MNHNY and SVGAGI (reference sequence). The CDR3 spans 14 residues. The J segment lost 5 bases and the V segment lost 5 bases, leaving 6 bases of the junction unmatched. CDR3 region: CASSPGTGRYGYTF. As DNA, the CDR3 is TGTGCCAGCAGTCCAGGGACAGGGCGGTATGGCTACACCTTC.

V usage is TRBV6-1 and J usage is TRBJ2-2; either TRBD1 or TRBD2 may fit D (5 bases each). The CDR3 totals 13 residues. V gave up 5 bases and J gave up 9 bases, with 13 bases separating them. The germline CDR1 and CDR2 sequences are MNHNS and SASEGT. The CDR3 nucleotides are TGTGCCAGCAGTAAAGACCGGGACCGGGAGCTGTTTTTT. Encoded protein: CASSKDRDRELFF.

V gene TRBV14 combines with J gene TRBJ2-3; 11 bases are shared with TRBD2. V was clipped by 4 bases and J by 4 bases; unmatched bases: 7. This CDR3 region has 16 residues. In germline, CDR1 is SGHDN, CDR2 FVKESK. The CDR3 DNA is TGTGCCAGCAGCCCAACGAGGGGACTAGCGGCAGATACGCAGTATTTT. Translating gives CASSPTRGLAADTQYF.

This chain joins TRBV5-1 and TRBJ2-5, with TRBD2 matching 9 bases. V lost 0 bases and J lost 5; bases outside the gene matches: 5. CDR1 and CDR2 from the germline V gene are SGHRS and YFSETQ. The CDR3 sequence is 15 residues long. The CDR3 nucleotides are TGCGCCAGCAGCTTGGCGGCGGGGGGGCAGGAGACCCAGTACTTC. It yields the protein CASSLAAGGQETQYF. The entire variable domain, with the rest obtained from reference TRBV5-1 and TRBJ2-5, is as follows: KAGVTQTPRYLIKTRGQQVTLSCSPISGHRSVSWYQQTPGQGLQFLFEYFSETQRNKGNFPGRFSGRQFSNSRSEMNVSTLELGDSALYLCASSLAAGGQETQYFGPGTRLLVL.

Regarding this clone: The sample has other DNA sequences that encode this CDR3 too. This rearrangement joins TRBV10-1 to TRBJ2-7, with D possibly being TRBD1 (5 bases). V lost 6 bases and J lost 6, with 15 bases in between. Germline CDR1 WNHNN, CDR2 SYGVQD (reference sequence). This CDR3 spans 13 amino acids. CDR3 bases: TGCGCCAGCAGCCAGACCCAGGGTGGCGAGCAGTACTTC. Translating gives CASSQTQGGEQYF.

The chain joins TRBV15 to TRBJ1-2; possibly TRBD1 for D (5 bases). Germline-derived CDR1 and CDR2 are LNHNV and YYDKDF (reference sequence). This CDR3 comprises 16 residues. Trimming cost V 0 bases and J 0 bases, with 11 bases left between them. CDR3 region: CATSRELGRANYGYTF. Here the CDR3 DNA reads TGTGCCACCAGCAGAGAGTTGGGCAGGGCTAACTATGGCTACACCTTC.

The J gene is TRBJ1-1, the V gene TRBV28; TRBD1 matches at 9 bases. From germline, CDR1 is MDHEN and CDR2 SYDVKM. This CDR3 region has 15 residues. Losses at the gene ends were 6 bases for V and 2 bases for J; bases not matched to a gene: 7. The CDR3 sequence is CASSPRTGVNTEAFF. The DNA of the CDR3 is TGTGCCAGCAGCCCTAGGACAGGGGTAAACACTGAAGCTTTCTTT.

Regarding this clone: Its ends do not fully match the called genes, so a read error is possible. This chain connects TRBV6-5 to TRBJ1-1; a weak D match, TRBD1 (6 bases). CDR3 size: 12 residues. CDR1 is MNHEY and CDR2 is SVGAGI in the germline V gene. The CDR3 sequence is CAIRGGGTEAFF. For the CDR3, the DNA is TGCGCCATTCGGGGAGGGGGCACTGAAGCTTTCTTT.

V usage is TRBV4-1 and J usage is TRBJ1-3, with D tentatively TRBD1 (5 bases). This CDR3 is 20 amino acids long. Germline CDR1 reads MGHRA; CDR2 reads YSYEKL. V was shortened by 2 bases and J by 0 bases, with 23 bases between the two germline ends. CDR3 in amino acids: CASSQTKEGAAGISGNTIYF. The CDR3 DNA is TGCGCCAGCAGCCAAACCAAAGAGGGCGCGGCAGGGATCTCTGGAAACACCATATATTTT.

The rearrangement links TRBV10-3 to TRBJ1-1; D remains ambiguous. Germline V gene data show CDR1 as ENHRY and CDR2 as SYGVKD. This CDR3 has 14 residues. Trimming took off 3 bases at V and 2 bases at J, with 10 bases between the two ends. This CDR3 is CAISDPLGNTEAFF. The CDR3 DNA sequence: TGTGCCATCAGTGACCCCCTAGGTAACACTGAAGCTTTCTTT.

The chain joins TRBV11-1 to TRBJ2-1; maybe TRBD2 (6 bases). This CDR3 has 14 amino acids. V lost 5 bases and J lost 5, with 13 bases in between. Germline CDR1 is SGHAT and CDR2 is FQDESV (reference sequence). The CDR3 DNA reads TGTGCCAGCAGCCCCCGGGACTCTCACAATGAGCAGTTCTTC. It specifies CASSPRDSHNEQFF.

This clone has a single count. The rearrangement joins TRBV11-1 to TRBJ2-1, with 7 bases identical to TRBD2. The CDR3 spans 14 residues. V was clipped by 2 bases and J by 9 bases; unmatched bases: 7. Per the germline V gene, CDR1 is SGHAT and CDR2 is FQDESV (reference sequence). The CDR3 DNA is TGTGCCAGCAGCTTACTTGTGGGAGGGGTTGAGCAGTTCTTC. Amino acids: CASSLLVGGVEQFF.

The chain recombines TRBV2 with TRBJ1-5; D is perhaps TRBD1 (5 bases). Germline lookup yields CDR1 SNHLY and CDR2 FYNNEI. The CDR3 runs to 15 residues. V lost 4 bases, J lost 0 bases, and 10 bases lay in between. The CDR3 spells CASSGGPYSNQPQHF. The CDR3, as DNA: TGTGCCAGCAGTGGGGGCCCCTATAGCAATCAGCCCCAGCATTTT.

The chain carries TRBV10-2 and TRBJ2-7, with D unclear. With 3 bases removed from V and 6 bases from J, the gap between germline ends came to 9 bases. The CDR3 consists of 12 residues. Germline assignment: CDR1 WSHSY and CDR2 SAAADI. This chain's CDR3 is CASSDTASEQYF. In DNA form, the CDR3 reads TGCGCCAGCAGTGACACCGCCAGCGAGCAGTACTTC.

J is TRBJ2-3 and V is TRBV2, with D tentatively TRBD1 (5 bases). Germline V lookup: CDR1 SNHLY, CDR2 FYNNEI. Deletions cut 7 bases from V and 6 bases from J, with 5 bases between. The CDR3 is made up of 10 amino acids. CDR3 sequence: CASKGDTQYF. DNA of the CDR3: TGTGCCAGCAAGGGGGATACGCAGTATTTT.

The chain carries TRBV7-6 and TRBJ2-7; D possibly corresponds to TRBD2 (6 bases). The J call may be incorrect, as the DNA end agrees better with TRBJ2-5. This CDR3 has 15 amino acids. The germline V gene has CDR1 SGHVS and CDR2 FNYEAQ. This chain's CDR3 is CASSLGGGFQETQYF. CDR3 coding DNA: TGTGCCAGCAGCTTAGGTGGAGGGTTTCAAGAGACCCAGTACTTC.

The rearrangement joins TRBV5-1 to TRBJ1-1; unclear D gene. The germline CDR1 and CDR2 sequences are SGHRS and YFSETQ. Trimming took 0 bases from V and 7 from J, leaving 10 bases between them. The CDR3 is 13 amino acids. CDR3 in DNA: TGCGCCAGCAGCTTGGTTTCACGGGGTGAAGCTTTCTTT. As protein: CASSLVSRGEAFF.

J is TRBJ2-2 and V is TRBV7-3; no firm D call. V was cut by 0 bases and J by 2 bases, with 10 bases left in between. CDR1 is SGHTA and CDR2 is FQGTGA in the germline V gene. This CDR3 has 16 amino acids. Written as DNA, the CDR3 is TGTGCCAGCAGCTTAACAGCACCCACTAACACCGGGGAGCTGTTTTTT. Amino acid sequence: CASSLTAPTNTGELFF.

The genes are TRBV7-2 and TRBJ2-2; D unclear. Germline V gives CDR1 SGHTA, CDR2 FQGNSA. V lost 1 base to trimming and J lost 6 bases, with 6 bases between them. The CDR3 is 13 amino acids. The CDR3 region is CASSLGGSGELFF. For the CDR3, the DNA is TGTGCCAGCAGCTTAGGGGGTTCCGGGGAGCTGTTTTTT.